The 4 T cell receptor beta chains presented below share a single source sample, sequenced in a study of early T cells in non-severe SARS-CoV-2 infection. In TCRdb, the 5' RACE reads were re-called with MiXCR into one record per CDR3 protein. The sample yields roughly 56,000 distinct CDR3 sequences, roughly a tenth seen once. Material for sequencing was whole blood. These receptors were collected from an adult who was a healthcare worker with PCR-confirmed SARS-CoV-2 infection or an uninfected control (not recorded which).

Of note for this clonotype: The junction departs from the called germline gene at one end, perhaps through a read error. The rearrangement joins TRBV6-5 to TRBJ2-5; TRBD2 matches at 12 bases. The germline V gene encodes CDR1 MNHEY and CDR2 SVGAGI. The CDR3 contains 16 residues. Here the CDR3 reads CANSPRLAGVLETQYF. The CDR3 coding sequence is TGTGCCAACAGTCCCAGACTAGCGGGAGTTTTAGAGACCCAGTACTTC.

The chain uses TRBV20-1 and TRBJ2-6, with D hard to call. Germline lookup yields CDR1 DFQATT and CDR2 SNEGSKA (reference sequence). This CDR3 spans 18 amino acids. V lost 0 bases, J lost 0 bases, and 15 bases lay in between. Here the CDR3 DNA reads TGCAGTGCTAGAGATAGTGGAAGTCCTAACTCTGGGGCCAACGTCCTGACTTTC. It specifies CSARDSGSPNSGANVLTF.

This clonotype was seen at least ten times. The chain has TRBV20-1 and TRBJ2-3, with 7 positions matching TRBD2. The CDR3 has 18 amino acids. The trim removed 5 bases at V and 2 bases at J, leaving 19 bases unmatched. CDR1 DFQATT and CDR2 SNEGSKA come from the germline V gene (reference sequence). CDR3 sequence reads: CSAGVPPRLREDTDTQYF. CDR3 in DNA: TGCAGTGCTGGAGTCCCTCCCCGCCTCCGGGAGGACACAGATACGCAGTATTTT.

The V call is TRBV5-4, the J call TRBJ1-2, with 7 bases aligning to TRBD1. The CDR3 covers 15 residues. V dropped 6 bases and J dropped 0; count of bases not matched to a gene: 8. From germline, CDR1 is SGHNT and CDR2 YYREEE (reference sequence). The CDR3 sequence: CASMAGGRANYGYTF. In DNA form, the CDR3 reads TGTGCCAGCATGGCAGGGGGAAGAGCTAACTATGGCTACACCTTC.